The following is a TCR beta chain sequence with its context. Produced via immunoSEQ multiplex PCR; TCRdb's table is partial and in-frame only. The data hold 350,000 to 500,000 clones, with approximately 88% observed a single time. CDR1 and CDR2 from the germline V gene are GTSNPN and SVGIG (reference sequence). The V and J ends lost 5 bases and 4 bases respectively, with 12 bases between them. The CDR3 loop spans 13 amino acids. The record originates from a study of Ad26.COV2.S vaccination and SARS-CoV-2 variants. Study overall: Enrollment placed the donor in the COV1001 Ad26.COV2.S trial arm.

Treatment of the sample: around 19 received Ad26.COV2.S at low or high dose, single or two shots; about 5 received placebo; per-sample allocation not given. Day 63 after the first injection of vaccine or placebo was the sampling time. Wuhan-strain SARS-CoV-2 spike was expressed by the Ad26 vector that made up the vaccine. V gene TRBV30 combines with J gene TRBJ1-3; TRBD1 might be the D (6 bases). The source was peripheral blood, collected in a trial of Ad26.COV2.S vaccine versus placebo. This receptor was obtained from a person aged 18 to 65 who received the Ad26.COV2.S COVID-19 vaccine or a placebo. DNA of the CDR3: TGTGCCTGGTCGCGCGGGGGCGGAAACACCATATATTTT. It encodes CAWSRGGGNTIYF. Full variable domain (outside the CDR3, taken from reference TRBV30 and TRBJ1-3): SQTIHQWPATLVQPVGSPLSLECTVEGTSNPNLYWYRQAAGRGLQLLFYSVGIGQISSEVPQNLSASRPQDRQFILSSKKLLLSDSGFYLCAWSRGGGNTIYFGEGSWLTVV.